This is a list of T cell receptor beta chains from one sample in a study of naive and memory T cell subsets. In TCRdb, the 5' RACE reads were re-called with MiXCR into one record per CDR3 protein. Of tens of thousands of distinct CDR3 sequences in the sample, about 4.8% were seen once. These receptors all come from a female donor in good health. Both conserved end residues are part of each CDR3. Fields, in order: J gene, D gene, V gene, CDR3 length, clone size, CDR3 DNA, CDR3 protein. A D gene is named only where the DNA matches it firmly. Only some rows state a clone size, as once, few, many or a class for expanded clones.

j_call: TRBJ2-3
d_call: -
v_call: TRBV20-1
cdr3_length: 15
clone_size: many
cdr3_nt: TGCAGTGCTAGTTTCGTCCTCGTTGGAACAGATACGCAGTATTTT
cdr3_aa: CSASFVLVGTDTQYF

j_call: TRBJ2-2
d_call: TRBD1
v_call: TRBV27
cdr3_length: 14
clone_size: few
cdr3_nt: TGTGCCAGCGGTCGGACAGGGAACACCGGGGAGCTGTTTTTT
cdr3_aa: CASGRTGNTGELFF

j_call: TRBJ2-3
d_call: -
v_call: TRBV18
cdr3_length: 16
clone_size: many
cdr3_nt: TGTGCCAGCTCACCACAATCAGGGGTGCGGACAGATACGCAGTATTTT
cdr3_aa: CASSPQSGVRTDTQYF

j_call: TRBJ1-3
d_call: -
v_call: TRBV10-3
cdr3_length: 15
clone_size: few
cdr3_nt: TGTGCCATCAGTGAGTCCTCGAGCTCTGGAAACACCATATATTTT
cdr3_aa: CAISESSSSGNTIYF

j_call: TRBJ2-1
d_call: TRBD2
v_call: TRBV27
cdr3_length: 18
clone_size: many
cdr3_nt: TGTGCCAGCAGTTTATGGGGGACTAGCGTTCACCCCTACAATGAGCAGTTCTTC
cdr3_aa: CASSLWGTSVHPYNEQFF

j_call: TRBJ1-1
d_call: -
v_call: TRBV10-3
cdr3_length: 14
clone_size: many
cdr3_nt: TGTGCCATCAGTGAAAGGGGAGGGAACACTGAAGCTTTCTTT
cdr3_aa: CAISERGGNTEAFF

j_call: TRBJ1-5
d_call: -
v_call: TRBV20-1
cdr3_length: 13
clone_size: -
cdr3_nt: TGCAGTGCTGGAGAGGCTAGCAATCAGCCCCAGCATTTT
cdr3_aa: CSAGEASNQPQHF

j_call: TRBJ2-1
d_call: -
v_call: TRBV9
cdr3_length: 13
clone_size: many
cdr3_nt: TGTGCCAGCAGCGTTGTATCCTACAATGAGCAGTTCTTC
cdr3_aa: CASSVVSYNEQFF

j_call: TRBJ1-1
d_call: -
v_call: TRBV5-1
cdr3_length: 13
clone_size: many
cdr3_nt: TGCGCCAGCAGCTTGGCGGGGAACACTGAAGCTTTCTTT
cdr3_aa: CASSLAGNTEAFF

j_call: TRBJ2-3
d_call: TRBD2
v_call: TRBV11-3
cdr3_length: 16
clone_size: many
cdr3_nt: TGTGCCAGCAGCCTTCGACTAGCGGATAGCACAGATACGCAGTATTTT
cdr3_aa: CASSLRLADSTDTQYF

j_call: TRBJ1-1
d_call: -
v_call: TRBV27
cdr3_length: 15
clone_size: -
cdr3_nt: TGTGCCAGCAGTTTCTCGGGGAGGGCGAACACTGAAGCTTTCTTT
cdr3_aa: CASSFSGRANTEAFF

j_call: TRBJ2-7
d_call: -
v_call: TRBV12-3/TRBV12-4
cdr3_length: 16
clone_size: many
cdr3_nt: TGTGCCAGCAGTTTAATGGCGGGGTTCAGGTCCTACGAGCAGTACTTC
cdr3_aa: CASSLMAGFRSYEQYF

j_call: TRBJ2-1
d_call: TRBD2
v_call: TRBV7-7
cdr3_length: 14
clone_size: many
cdr3_nt: TGTGCCAGCAGCTTAGAACTAGCGGACAATGAGCAGTTCTTC
cdr3_aa: CASSLELADNEQFF

j_call: TRBJ1-5
d_call: -
v_call: TRBV28
cdr3_length: 14
clone_size: many
cdr3_nt: TGTGCCAGCAGCCCAGGAGGACCCAATCAGCCCCAGCATTTT
cdr3_aa: CASSPGGPNQPQHF

j_call: TRBJ2-7
d_call: TRBD1
v_call: TRBV19
cdr3_length: 13
clone_size: few
cdr3_nt: TGTGCCACCCGCGGCAGGGGGACCTACGAGCAGTACTTC
cdr3_aa: CATRGRGTYEQYF

j_call: TRBJ2-7
d_call: -
v_call: TRBV18
cdr3_length: 15
clone_size: many
cdr3_nt: TGTGCCAGCTCACCACCCGCGGGACGGGCCTACGAGCAGTACTTC
cdr3_aa: CASSPPAGRAYEQYF

j_call: TRBJ1-1
d_call: -
v_call: TRBV3-1
cdr3_length: 15
clone_size: -
cdr3_nt: TGTGCCAGCAGCCCGACGCTTCAGGGGAGTACTGAAGCTTTCTTT
cdr3_aa: CASSPTLQGSTEAFF

j_call: TRBJ1-6
d_call: -
v_call: TRBV20-1
cdr3_length: 13
clone_size: many
cdr3_nt: TGCAGTGCTAGTAGGACAGCGAATTCACCCCTCCACTTT
cdr3_aa: CSASRTANSPLHF

j_call: TRBJ2-6
d_call: -
v_call: TRBV9
cdr3_length: 15
clone_size: -
cdr3_nt: TGTGCCAGCAGCGGGGGATCATCTGGGGCCAACGTCCTGACTTTC
cdr3_aa: CASSGGSSGANVLTF

j_call: TRBJ2-1
d_call: TRBD2
v_call: TRBV6-2/TRBV6-3
cdr3_length: 14
clone_size: many
cdr3_nt: TGTGCCAGCAGACTAGCGGCCGCCAACAATGAGCAGTTCTTC
cdr3_aa: CASRLAAANNEQFF

j_call: TRBJ1-2
d_call: -
v_call: TRBV19
cdr3_length: 13
clone_size: many
cdr3_nt: TGTGCCAGTAGTGTGGACAGTGACTATGGCTACACCTTC
cdr3_aa: CASSVDSDYGYTF

j_call: TRBJ1-1
d_call: -
v_call: TRBV29-1
cdr3_length: 14
clone_size: many
cdr3_nt: TGCAGCGTTGACACAGAAGCCATGAACACTGAAGCTTTCTTT
cdr3_aa: CSVDTEAMNTEAFF

j_call: TRBJ2-1
d_call: TRBD2
v_call: TRBV6-8
cdr3_length: 18
clone_size: many
cdr3_nt: TGTGCCAGCAGTTACTTGGGGACTAGCGGGATCTCCTACAATGAGCAGTTCTTC
cdr3_aa: CASSYLGTSGISYNEQFF

j_call: TRBJ2-1
d_call: TRBD2
v_call: TRBV28
cdr3_length: 16
clone_size: many
cdr3_nt: TGTGCCAGCAGTTCGTGGGGGACTAGCGGGGCCTGGGGGCAGTTCTTC
cdr3_aa: CASSSWGTSGAWGQFF

j_call: TRBJ2-1
d_call: TRBD2
v_call: TRBV20-1
cdr3_length: 14
clone_size: many
cdr3_nt: TGCAGTGCCCCGGGACTAGCGGCTAACAATGAGCAGTTCTTC
cdr3_aa: CSAPGLAANNEQFF

j_call: TRBJ2-1
d_call: -
v_call: TRBV20-1
cdr3_length: 14
clone_size: many
cdr3_nt: TGCAGTGCTAGAGATTATTCGTCTTACAATGAGCAGTTCTTC
cdr3_aa: CSARDYSSYNEQFF

j_call: TRBJ1-2
d_call: -
v_call: TRBV6-5
cdr3_length: 12
clone_size: many
cdr3_nt: TGTGCCAGCAGTTATGACAGATATGGCTACACCTTC
cdr3_aa: CASSYDRYGYTF

j_call: TRBJ2-7
d_call: -
v_call: TRBV28
cdr3_length: 14
clone_size: many
cdr3_nt: TGTGCCAGCAGCACCAGGGTTCCTCCCTACGAGCAGTACTTC
cdr3_aa: CASSTRVPPYEQYF

j_call: TRBJ2-1
d_call: -
v_call: TRBV11-3
cdr3_length: 14
clone_size: few
cdr3_nt: TGTGCCAGCAGCTCACCTCAGCGAATGGGGGAGCAGTTCTTC
cdr3_aa: CASSSPQRMGEQFF

j_call: TRBJ2-1
d_call: TRBD2
v_call: TRBV3-1
cdr3_length: 15
clone_size: many
cdr3_nt: TGTGCCAGCAGCCTTGGACTAGCGGGGAATGATGAGCAGTTCTTC
cdr3_aa: CASSLGLAGNDEQFF

j_call: TRBJ2-1
d_call: -
v_call: TRBV29-1
cdr3_length: 15
clone_size: many
cdr3_nt: TGCAGCGTTGAGAGTAGCGGGCAGGGGGTCGATGAGCAGTTCTTC
cdr3_aa: CSVESSGQGVDEQFF

j_call: TRBJ2-1
d_call: TRBD2
v_call: TRBV6-2/TRBV6-3
cdr3_length: 16
clone_size: many
cdr3_nt: TGTGCCAGCCTCAAATCAACGGGACTAGGGTGGAATGAGCAGTTCTTC
cdr3_aa: CASLKSTGLGWNEQFF

j_call: TRBJ2-2
d_call: TRBD1
v_call: TRBV4-1
cdr3_length: 17
clone_size: -
cdr3_nt: TGCGCCAGCAGCCAGGGAAGGACAGGGGCGAACACCGGGGAGCTGTTTTTT
cdr3_aa: CASSQGRTGANTGELFF

j_call: TRBJ1-1
d_call: TRBD1
v_call: TRBV7-3
cdr3_length: 13
clone_size: many
cdr3_nt: TGTGCCAGCAGCTGGACAGGAAACACTGAAGCTTTCTTT
cdr3_aa: CASSWTGNTEAFF

j_call: TRBJ1-2
d_call: -
v_call: TRBV4-1
cdr3_length: 13
clone_size: many
cdr3_nt: TGCGCCAGCAGCCAACCACTAGCCCGAAAGGGGTCCTTC
cdr3_aa: CASSQPLARKGSF

j_call: TRBJ1-1
d_call: -
v_call: TRBV29-1
cdr3_length: 11
clone_size: many
cdr3_nt: TGCAGCGTTACCCAGGGCACTGAAGCTTTCTTT
cdr3_aa: CSVTQGTEAFF

j_call: TRBJ1-6
d_call: -
v_call: TRBV19
cdr3_length: 15
clone_size: -
cdr3_nt: TGTGCCAGCAAAAGGGACGGACCGAATAATTCACCCCTCCACTTT
cdr3_aa: CASKRDGPNNSPLHF

j_call: TRBJ2-1
d_call: TRBD2
v_call: TRBV29-1
cdr3_length: 13
clone_size: -
cdr3_nt: TGCAGCGTTGCCTACGGGAGGAGGGATGAGCAGTTCTTC
cdr3_aa: CSVAYGRRDEQFF

j_call: TRBJ2-1
d_call: TRBD2
v_call: TRBV28
cdr3_length: 16
clone_size: many
cdr3_nt: TGTGCCAGCACCAACGTACTAGCGGGAGTTGTGAATGAGCAGTTCTTC
cdr3_aa: CASTNVLAGVVNEQFF

j_call: TRBJ2-7
d_call: TRBD2
v_call: TRBV6-4
cdr3_length: 15
clone_size: many
cdr3_nt: TGTGCCAGCAGTAAGACTAGCGAAAGCTCCTACGAGCAGTACTTC
cdr3_aa: CASSKTSESSYEQYF

j_call: TRBJ2-1
d_call: TRBD2
v_call: TRBV28
cdr3_length: 15
clone_size: many
cdr3_nt: TGTGCCAGCACCCTCTCCGGGCTAGCGGGAGTTGAGCAGTTCTTC
cdr3_aa: CASTLSGLAGVEQFF

j_call: TRBJ2-3
d_call: -
v_call: TRBV5-4
cdr3_length: 14
clone_size: many
cdr3_nt: TGTGCCAGCAGCTTGGGACCATGGGCAGATACGCAGTATTTT
cdr3_aa: CASSLGPWADTQYF

j_call: TRBJ2-7
d_call: -
v_call: TRBV7-9
cdr3_length: 11
clone_size: -
cdr3_nt: TGTGCCAGCAGCTTCGTTTACGAGCAGTACTTC
cdr3_aa: CASSFVYEQYF

j_call: TRBJ2-5
d_call: -
v_call: TRBV3-1
cdr3_length: 13
clone_size: many
cdr3_nt: TGTGTCAGCACCTACGGATGGCCCGAGACCCAGTACTTC
cdr3_aa: CVSTYGWPETQYF

j_call: TRBJ2-5
d_call: -
v_call: TRBV19
cdr3_length: 15
clone_size: many
cdr3_nt: TGTGCCAGTAGCCCCCCTGGGCAGGGTAGAGAGACCCAGTACTTC
cdr3_aa: CASSPPGQGRETQYF

j_call: TRBJ2-3
d_call: -
v_call: TRBV5-1
cdr3_length: 16
clone_size: many
cdr3_nt: TGCGCCAGCAGCTCACCCCCGGGGCGATTAACAGATACGCAGTATTTT
cdr3_aa: CASSSPPGRLTDTQYF

j_call: TRBJ1-5
d_call: -
v_call: TRBV29-1
cdr3_length: 13
clone_size: many
cdr3_nt: TGCAGCGTTGGAGAAGTTAGCAATCAGCCCCAGCATTTT
cdr3_aa: CSVGEVSNQPQHF

j_call: TRBJ2-7
d_call: TRBD1
v_call: TRBV28
cdr3_length: 18
clone_size: -
cdr3_nt: TGTGCCAGCAGTATAACGGCTCGGGGCAGGGGGTGCCCTTACGAGCAGTACTTC
cdr3_aa: CASSITARGRGCPYEQYF

j_call: TRBJ1-4
d_call: -
v_call: TRBV28
cdr3_length: 14
clone_size: many
cdr3_nt: TGTGCCAGCAGCCCCGTGGGGGCGTTTGAAAAACTGTTTTTT
cdr3_aa: CASSPVGAFEKLFF

j_call: TRBJ2-3
d_call: -
v_call: TRBV4-3
cdr3_length: 15
clone_size: -
cdr3_nt: TGCGCCAGCAGCCAAGACGACAGAGGAGGAGATACGCAGTATTTT
cdr3_aa: CASSQDDRGGDTQYF

j_call: TRBJ1-2
d_call: -
v_call: TRBV11-2
cdr3_length: 14
clone_size: few
cdr3_nt: TGTGCCAGCACCGACCTCTTGGGGGTCCATGGCGACACCTTC
cdr3_aa: CASTDLLGVHGDTF

j_call: TRBJ2-1
d_call: -
v_call: TRBV29-1
cdr3_length: 10
clone_size: many
cdr3_nt: TGCAGCACGACTTACAATGAGCAGTTCTTC
cdr3_aa: CSTTYNEQFF

j_call: TRBJ2-1
d_call: TRBD1
v_call: TRBV19
cdr3_length: 13
clone_size: many
cdr3_nt: TGTGCCAGTAGTAAACAGGGGGGATATGAGCAGTTCTTC
cdr3_aa: CASSKQGGYEQFF

j_call: TRBJ1-2
d_call: -
v_call: TRBV7-9
cdr3_length: 15
clone_size: many
cdr3_nt: TGTGCCAGCAGCGCCGAAGACATGGGCCTCTATGGCTACACCTTC
cdr3_aa: CASSAEDMGLYGYTF

j_call: TRBJ1-5
d_call: -
v_call: TRBV27
cdr3_length: 13
clone_size: many
cdr3_nt: TGTGCCAGCAATAAGGGGCCTCATCAGCCCCAGCATTTT
cdr3_aa: CASNKGPHQPQHF